The source of this T cell receptor (beta chain) is a study of shared clonotypes between healthy human individuals. With 3 bases removed from V and 6 bases from J, the gap between germline ends came to 9 bases. The CDR3 sequence is 12 residues long. The germline V gene encodes CDR1 MGHRA and CDR2 YSYEKL. Memory CD4+ cells were the fraction left after CD45RA+ naive selection. Original analysis: Filtering differed since immunoSEQ provided only junctions, with no quality scores. The table came from immunoSEQ multiplex PCR; TCRdb's copy has only in-frame clones and leaves some out. The V and J calls and clone size were taken over from that table, and D and trimming were inferred from the DNA. The table shows 950,000 to 1,100,000 clones, with under 80% occurring only once.

The V gene is TRBV4-1, the J gene TRBJ2-7, with D possibly being TRBD2 (6 bases). The sequencing sample was made of memory CD4+ T cells sorted from blood. Documented subset: CD45RA-negative fraction. The sequence was obtained from a man aged 18 to 29 in good health. CDR3 loop: CASSQAGREQYF. For the CDR3, the DNA is TGCGCCAGCAGCCAGGCGGGACGCGAGCAGTACTTC.